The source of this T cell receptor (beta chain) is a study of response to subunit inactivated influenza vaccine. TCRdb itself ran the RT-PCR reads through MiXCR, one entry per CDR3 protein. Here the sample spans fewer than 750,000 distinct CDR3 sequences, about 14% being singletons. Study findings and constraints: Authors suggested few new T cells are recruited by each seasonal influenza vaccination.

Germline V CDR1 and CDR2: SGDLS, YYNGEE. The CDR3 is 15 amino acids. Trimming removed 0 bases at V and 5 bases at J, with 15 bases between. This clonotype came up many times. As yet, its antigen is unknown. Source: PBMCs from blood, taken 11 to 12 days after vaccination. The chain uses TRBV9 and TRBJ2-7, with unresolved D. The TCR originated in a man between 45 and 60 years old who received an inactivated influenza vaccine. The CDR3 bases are TGTGCCAGCAGCGTAGCGGGCGGAACAAACCACGAGCAGTACTTC. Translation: CASSVAGGTNHEQYF.